What follows are 14 T cell receptor beta chains derived from one specimen sequenced in a study of beta chain features in type 1 diabetes (dated by TCRdb to 2016 to 2019). Libraries were prepared through the immunoSEQ multiplex PCR assay. The High Capacity cDNA Reverse Transcription Kit was used to reverse transcribe all of the isolated RNA, meaning that expressed TCRB transcripts were what got sequenced. In TCRdb, the immuneACCESS table is reduced to in-frame sequences with V and J assigned. These tables do not hold every clone; where another copy was compared, an unresolved V gene accounts for under half, and the others remain unexplained. Here the sample has fewer than 200,000 clones; about 8.1% occur a single time. The ten largest clones add up to 0.65% of the sample. Sequencing was done on a sample of central memory CD4+ T cells from blood. The receptors stem from a man younger than 35 in good health.

This clone was counted at least ten times. The chain joins TRBV18 to TRBJ2-1; 9 bases line up with TRBD1. Germline assignment: CDR1 KGHSH and CDR2 LQKENI. J was trimmed by 8 bases and V by 2 bases; bases with no gene match: 7. CDR3 size: 15 residues. The CDR3 nucleotides read TGTGCCAGCTCACCAAACAGGGGGCATTTCGATGAGCAGTTCTTC. Its translation: CASSPNRGHFDEQFF.

This rearrangement joins TRBV28 to TRBJ2-5, with a tentative D call TRBD2 (5 bases). The CDR3 covers 13 residues. V was cut by 3 bases and J by 4 bases, with 9 bases left in between. Germline V gene lookup returns CDR1 MDHEN and CDR2 SYDVKM. CDR3 DNA sequence: TGTGCCAGCAGTTTTCGAGGGATAGAGACCCAGTACTTC. Protein sequence: CASSFRGIETQYF.

CDR3 sequence (DNA): TGTGCCAGCTCAGGACTAGCGGGAGATACGCAGTATTTT. It translates to CASSGLAGDTQYF. The gene calls are TRBV18 and TRBJ2-3; 11 bases match TRBD2. The trim removed 5 bases at V and 5 bases at J, leaving 0 bases unmatched. The CDR3 runs 13 residues. Germline loops: CDR1 KGHSH, CDR2 LQKENI.

The genes are TRBV19 and TRBJ1-4; D unresolved. The V end lost 9 bases, the J end lost 10 bases, and 15 bases lay between the germline ends. CDR1 and CDR2 (germline): LNHDA, SQIVND (reference sequence). CDR3 length: 12 amino acids. The CDR3 loop reads CASRALSGKLFF. CDR3 coding DNA: TGTGCCAGCCGGGCCCTAAGCGGAAAACTGTTTTTT.

This clone was recorded a few times. The chain combines TRBV14 with TRBJ2-7, with 9 bases identical to TRBD1. Per the germline V gene, CDR1 is SGHDN and CDR2 is FVKESK. V shed 1 base, J shed 6 bases, and the junction held 10 bases outside the gene matches. This CDR3 is built from 16 residues. The CDR3 DNA follows: TGTGCCAGCAGCCAAGGACTTGGACAGGGGAAGGGCGAGCAGTACTTC. As protein: CASSQGLGQGKGEQYF.

In this sample, this clone turned up a few times. This chain links TRBV6-6 with TRBJ1-2, with 8 bases identical to TRBD1. The J segment lost 7 bases and the V segment lost 2 bases, leaving 6 bases of the junction unmatched. This CDR3 region has 14 residues. Germline lookup yields CDR1 MNHNY and CDR2 SVGAGI (reference sequence). This CDR3 reads CASSYTQGGGGYTF. The CDR3 DNA follows: TGTGCCAGCAGTTACACACAGGGGGGGGGTGGCTACACCTTC.

The chain is built from TRBV5-4 and TRBJ2-3; 7 bases line up with TRBD2. The junction had 5 bases not matched to a gene; V was cut back by 5 bases and J by 2 bases. The length of the CDR3 is 14 residues. Germline V CDR1 and CDR2: SGHNT, YYREEE (reference sequence). CDR3: CASRPGTNTDTQYF. For the CDR3, the DNA is TGTGCCAGCAGACCCGGGACTAACACAGATACGCAGTATTTT.

This clone was detected only a few times. The sample contains more than one DNA sequence encoding this CDR3. V is TRBV7-3 and J is TRBJ1-2; D possibly corresponds to TRBD1 (5 bases). The V and J ends lost 5 bases and 8 bases respectively, with 15 bases between them. In germline, CDR1 is SGHTA, CDR2 FQGTGA. The CDR3 extends over 13 amino acids. CDR3 region: CASSPGPGFGYTF. As DNA, the CDR3 is TGTGCCAGCAGCCCAGGGCCCGGGTTCGGCTACACCTTC.

J is TRBJ1-2 and V is TRBV28; 10 bases map to TRBD1. The germline V gene encodes CDR1 MDHEN and CDR2 SYDVKM. Unmatched junction bases numbered 11, after V lost 2 bases and J lost 2 bases. This CDR3 is 18 amino acids long. For the CDR3, the DNA is TGTGCCAGCAGTTTAACTTGGGGACAGGGGACAGGGAACTATGGCTACACCTTC. It specifies CASSLTWGQGTGNYGYTF.

This clone has more than one count but fewer than ten. The rearrangement links TRBV7-6 to TRBJ1-2; D ambiguous. The germline gives CDR1 SGHVS, CDR2 FNYEAQ. The CDR3 loop spans 16 amino acids. V was cut by 1 base and J by 1 base, with 13 bases left in between. The CDR3 protein is CASSLGSGIDNYGYTF. CDR3 nucleotide sequence: TGTGCCAGCAGCTTAGGATCGGGGATTGATAACTATGGCTACACCTTC.

This clone showed up just a few times. V is TRBV4-1 and J is TRBJ1-1; TRBD1 matches at 8 bases. V gave up 4 bases and J gave up 5 bases; unmatched junction bases: 21. The CDR3 is 19 residues long. CDR1 is MGHRA, CDR2 YSYEKL, per germline. The CDR3 here is CASSRDMRQGSGLRTEAFF. CDR3 nucleotides: TGCGCCAGCAGCCGGGACATGAGACAGGGGTCAGGGTTGAGGACTGAAGCTTTCTTT.

This clone was seen a few times. This chain joins TRBV7-2 and TRBJ1-2, with TRBD1 matching over 8 bases. Trimming at V came to 2 bases and at J to 6 bases, leaving 8 bases not matched to a gene. Per the germline V gene, CDR1 is SGHTA and CDR2 is FQGNSA. This CDR3 region has 15 residues. CDR3: CASSLNPGGADGYTF. CDR3 in DNA: TGTGCCAGCAGCTTAAATCCAGGGGGCGCCGATGGCTACACCTTC.

This clone has only a few counts. The CDR3 region is CASSVTGAANVLTF. CDR3 coding DNA: TGTGCCAGCAGCGTGACAGGGGCGGCCAACGTCCTGACTTTC. The J gene is TRBJ2-6, the V gene TRBV5-4; 8 nucleotides agree with TRBD1. With 4 bases clipped from V and 6 bases from J, the junction kept 3 bases outside the gene matches. The CDR3 covers 14 residues. CDR1 SGHNT and CDR2 YYREEE come from the germline V gene (reference sequence).

The rearrangement joins TRBV13 to TRBJ2-7, with D uncertain. Germline CDR1 reads PRHDT; CDR2 reads FYEKMQ (reference sequence). V lost 6 bases and J 0 bases, leaving 12 bases between the germline ends. The CDR3 totals 14 residues. The DNA of the CDR3 is TGTGCCAGCAGACAAAAGATCCGCTCCTACGAGCAGTACTTC. Its translation: CASRQKIRSYEQYF.